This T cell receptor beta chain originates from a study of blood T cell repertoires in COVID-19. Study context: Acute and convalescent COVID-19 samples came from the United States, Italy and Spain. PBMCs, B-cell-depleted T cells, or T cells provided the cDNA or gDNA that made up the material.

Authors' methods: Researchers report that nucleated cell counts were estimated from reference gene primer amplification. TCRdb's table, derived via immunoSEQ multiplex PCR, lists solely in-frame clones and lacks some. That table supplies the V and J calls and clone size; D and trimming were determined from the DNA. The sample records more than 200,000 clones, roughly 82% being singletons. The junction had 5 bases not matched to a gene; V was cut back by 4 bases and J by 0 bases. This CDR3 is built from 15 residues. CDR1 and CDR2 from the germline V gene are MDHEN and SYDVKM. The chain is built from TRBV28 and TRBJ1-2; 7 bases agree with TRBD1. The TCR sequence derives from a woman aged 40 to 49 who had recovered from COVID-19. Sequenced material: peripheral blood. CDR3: CASSSGTVANYGYTF. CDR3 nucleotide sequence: TGTGCCAGCAGTTCAGGGACAGTCGCTAACTATGGCTACACCTTC.